This T cell receptor (beta chain) was identified in a study of metastatic and nonmetastatic thyroid tumors (dated by TCRdb to the early 2020s). For the study in its entirety: For patients with malignant and with benign thyroid disease, the researchers compared repertoires between peripheral blood samples and tumor or nodule tissue samples. Study-wide findings and limitations: TCR beta diversity was reported as significantly higher in malignant tumors than in benign nodules, in both blood and tumor samples.

Library preparation employed PCR. The sequencing machine was an Illumina HiSeq 4000. High-throughput sequencing was used to profile the TCR beta-chain CDR3 region of each patient. The original pipeline was this. The researchers built a classifier to tell apart papillary thyroid cancer patients with distant metastasis, based on CDR3 differences among clinicopathological groups. The Shannon index was used to assess repertoire diversity, and the Morisita-Horn index was used to assess tumor-blood repertoire similarity. Using fastp at Q25 and MiXCR, TCRdb reprocessed the public reads and kept productive beta chains. TCRdb, rather than the study authors, made the V and J calls. The sample yields fewer than 25,000 clones; over 20% were counted once. About an eighth of the sample lies in the top ten. No patient had received any treatment before thyroid surgery. Patient clinical samples collected from 2012 to 2018 were retrospectively analysed using T-cell receptor beta sequencing.

Trimming leaves V shorter by 6 bases and J shorter by 5 bases, with the junction holding 6 bases beyond the gene matches. The CDR3 spans 13 residues, from the cysteine through the phenylalanine. The only DNA kept is the CDR3, 39 bases in frame from the first base. From the germline V gene, CDR1 is ENHRY and CDR2 is SYGVKD. This clone occurred many times. The antigen it recognizes is unknown. Base quality data are lacking; no much larger clone is found one base away. The clonotype originates from a male donor with papillary thyroid cancer or a benign thyroid nodule (not recorded which). Some clones in this sample may be carry-over from other donors' samples. Sequenced material: blood. The receptor chain draws on TRBV10-3 and TRBJ2-7; 8 bases in the junction line up with TRBD2. The CDR3 here reads CAIRREGQDEQYF. The nucleotide sequence is TGTGCCATCAGACGGGAGGGCCAGGACGAGCAGTACTTC.